Listed here are 23 T cell receptor beta chains from one sample, sequenced in a study of blood T cells in healthy people across ages. Next came a second PCR, run for about 7 to 12 cycles, which used a sample-barcoded 5' primer along with a J-beta primer mix. Via MiXCR, TCRdb re-called the 5' RACE reads, giving one row per CDR3 protein. This sample has over a million distinct CDR3 sequences, with around 43% found just once. Sequenced: blood. These TCRs come from an older woman in good health.

This clonotype turned up a few times. The gene calls are TRBV20-1 and TRBJ2-5; D remains ambiguous. The germline V gene has CDR1 DFQATT and CDR2 SNEGSKA (reference sequence). Trimming removed 6 bases from V and 4 bases from J, with 15 bases in between. The CDR3 length is 13 residues. For the CDR3, the DNA is TGCAGTGCACCCGATAAGTCGGTAGAGACCCAGTACTTC. Translation gives CSAPDKSVETQYF.

There are a few counts of this clonotype. This chain connects TRBV25-1 to TRBJ1-2, with D unclear. Trimming took off 2 bases at V and 8 bases at J, with 9 bases between the two ends. From germline, CDR1 is MGHDK and CDR2 SYGVNS. The CDR3 is 12 residues long. CDR3 DNA sequence: TGTGCCAGCAGTGAAACCGCGGGCGGCTACACCTTC. Encoded protein: CASSETAGGYTF.

This clonotype was detected ten times or more. This chain links TRBV29-1 with TRBJ1-2; no clear D gene. This CDR3 comprises 12 residues. The V and J ends lost 6 bases and 1 base respectively, with 9 bases between them. The V gene's germline CDR1 is SQVTM and CDR2 ANQGSEA. The CDR3 sequence: CSVGLINYGYTF. The DNA for the CDR3 is TGCAGCGTGGGCTTAATTAACTATGGCTACACCTTC.

A few counts support this clonotype. V is TRBV6-6 and J is TRBJ2-7; 7 positions match TRBD2. Unmatched junction bases numbered 10, after V lost 6 bases and J lost 2 bases. Germline V gene lookup returns CDR1 MNHNY and CDR2 SVGAGI (reference sequence). This CDR3 spans 15 amino acids. The CDR3 protein is CASSRGETVTYEQYF. The DNA of the CDR3 is TGTGCCAGCAGCCGGGGGGAGACTGTAACCTACGAGCAGTACTTC.

This clonotype was picked up a small number of times. The V call is TRBV2, the J call TRBJ1-4, with TRBD1 as a possible D gene (6 bases). The CDR3 consists of 13 residues. The V end was cut by 5 bases, the J end by 8 bases, with 12 bases between. Germline lookup yields CDR1 SNHLY and CDR2 FYNNEI. The CDR3 is CASSPERGEKLFF. The CDR3 coding sequence is TGTGCCAGCAGTCCCGAAAGGGGGGAAAAACTGTTTTTT.

This clonotype was seen a single time. This clone may be a read error of a much larger clone one base away. The chain links TRBV4-1 to TRBJ2-7, with TRBD2 matching over 7 bases. The V gene end was trimmed by 0 bases and the J gene end by 1 base; junction bases not matched to a gene: 6. Germline V gives CDR1 MGHRA, CDR2 YSYEKL. There are 16 residues in the CDR3. In DNA, the CDR3 is TGCGCCAGCAGCCAAGATCTGGCGGGAGTGTCCTACGAGCAGTACTTC. Protein: CASSQDLAGVSYEQYF.

The chain is built from TRBV6-6 and TRBJ2-5; D gene ambiguous. Trimming cost V 2 bases and J 2 bases, with 18 bases left between them. CDR1 is MNHNY and CDR2 is SVGAGI in the germline V gene (reference sequence). The CDR3 is 17 residues long. For the CDR3, the DNA is TGTGCCAGCAGTTACCTGTCTTCTGGCTGGGCGCAAGAGACCCAGTACTTC. Translated: CASSYLSSGWAQETQYF.

Only a few counts were recorded for this clonotype. The V and J genes are TRBV29-1 and TRBJ2-7; 9 bases map to TRBD2. CDR1 and CDR2 (germline): SQVTM, ANQGSEA. With V trimmed by 4 bases and J by 2 bases, 3 bases remained unmatched. The CDR3 covers 13 residues. CDR3 sequence reads: CSVGAGGPYEQYF. Here the CDR3 DNA reads TGCAGCGTTGGAGCGGGAGGCCCCTACGAGCAGTACTTC.

The chain links TRBV6-5 to TRBJ2-5; 8 nucleotides match TRBD1. The CDR3 contains 15 residues. V shed 6 bases and J 5 bases; nucleotides not matched to a gene: 11. Germline V CDR1 and CDR2: MNHEY, SVGAGI. The CDR3 nucleotides read TGTGCCAGCAGAGAGGGGACAGGTGAAGGGGAGACCCAGTACTTC. It encodes CASREGTGEGETQYF.

The table lists this clonotype with a count of one. The chain joins TRBV7-6 to TRBJ2-5; D gene unclear. Germline CDR1 SGHVS, CDR2 FNYEAQ. This CDR3 has 14 residues. V lost 5 bases to trimming and J lost 2 bases, with 12 bases between them. CDR3: CASSQQFPQETQYF. The CDR3 DNA follows: TGTGCCAGCAGCCAACAGTTTCCGCAAGAGACCCAGTACTTC.

The chain couples TRBV20-1 to TRBJ2-3; no definite D call. The CDR3 consists of 11 residues. V shed 8 bases and J shed 3 bases, with 9 bases lying between them. The germline gives CDR1 DFQATT, CDR2 SNEGSKA (reference sequence). CDR3 residues: CSPSVTDTQYF. In DNA form, the CDR3 reads TGCAGTCCCAGCGTGACAGATACGCAGTATTTT.

V is TRBV27 and J is TRBJ1-2; D call uncertain. V was trimmed by 0 bases and J by 4 bases, leaving 12 bases between them. Germline V lookup: CDR1 MNHEY, CDR2 SMNVEV (reference sequence). This CDR3 comprises 15 residues. The CDR3 DNA reads as TGTGCCAGCAGTTTATCGAGCCGGCCCACCTATGGCTACACCTTC. Encoded protein: CASSLSSRPTYGYTF.

About this clonotype: A much larger clonotype is one base distant, so this may be a read error. Here the CDR3 omits its conserved ending phenylalanine or tryptophan, so a read error is the likely source. The chain links TRBV29-1 to TRBJ2-7; 7 bases agree with TRBD1. The J segment lost 0 bases and the V segment lost 3 bases, leaving 2 bases of the junction unmatched. The CDR3 runs to 13 residues. Germline CDR1 reads SQVTM; CDR2 reads ANQGSEA. The CDR3 loop is CSVEDRSSYEQYL. The CDR3 DNA sequence: TGCAGCGTTGAGGACAGGAGCTCCTACGAGCAGTACTTA.

This chain connects TRBV3-1 to TRBJ2-7, with 9 bases aligning to TRBD1. With 8 bases clipped from V and 1 base from J, the junction kept 12 bases outside the gene matches. This CDR3 comprises 16 residues. Germline V gene sequence: CDR1 LGHDT, CDR2 YNNKEL (reference sequence). The CDR3 DNA follows: TGTGCCAGCGAGGGTAGAGGGACAGGGAGGTCCTACGAGCAGTACTTC. Residues: CASEGRGTGRSYEQYF.

This clonotype was seen a few times. This chain connects TRBV6-1 to TRBJ2-1, with TRBD2 matching 8 bases. The germline V gene encodes CDR1 MNHNS and CDR2 SASEGT. V gave up 8 bases and J gave up 4 bases; unmatched junction bases: 16. The CDR3 contains 17 residues. CDR3 loop: CASWGPASGLNYNEQFF. The CDR3 DNA reads as TGTGCCAGCTGGGGTCCGGCTAGCGGGCTCAATTACAATGAGCAGTTCTTC.

The chain recombines TRBV2 with TRBJ1-5; TRBD1 might be the D (5 bases). The CDR3 runs to 15 residues. Trimming took off 6 bases at V and 1 base at J, with 13 bases between the two ends. Germline CDR1 SNHLY, CDR2 FYNNEI. The CDR3 loop is CASRDIGRSNQPQHF. The CDR3 DNA sequence: TGTGCCAGCAGGGACATTGGGAGGAGCAATCAGCCCCAGCATTTT.

The chain carries TRBV2 and TRBJ1-1, with 7 bases aligning to TRBD1. This CDR3 has 15 residues. CDR1 and CDR2 from the germline V gene are SNHLY and FYNNEI. The V gene end was trimmed by 2 bases and the J gene end by 3 bases; junction bases not matched to a gene: 6. As DNA, the CDR3 is TGTGCCAGCAGTGAAAGGGCAGGGGGAGACACTGAAGCTTTCTTT. Translating it yields CASSERAGGDTEAFF. Supplemented by reference TRBV2 and TRBJ1-1, the full variable domain reads EPEVTQTPSHQVTQMGQEVILRCVPISNHLYFYWYRQILGQKVEFLVSFYNNEISEKSEIFDDQFSVERPDGSNFTLKIRSTKLEDSAMYFCASSERAGGDTEAFFGQGTRLTVV.

CDR3 nucleotide sequence: TGCAGTGCTCGGGACAGGGGATTCAATCAGCCCCAGCATTTT. Amino acids: CSARDRGFNQPQHF. This sequence joins TRBV20-1 and TRBJ1-5; 10 bases are a match to TRBD1. The CDR3 length is 14 residues. Germline loops: CDR1 DFQATT, CDR2 SNEGSKA (reference sequence). V was clipped by 5 bases and J by 3 bases; unmatched bases: 4.

This chain joins TRBV27 and TRBJ2-1; 8 positions agree with TRBD2. J gave up 2 bases and V 4 bases, and 7 bases lay outside the gene matches. CDR1 MNHEY and CDR2 SMNVEV come from the germline V gene (reference sequence). The CDR3 has 16 residues. CDR3 protein: CASSSQAGAAYNEQFF. CDR3 coding DNA: TGTGCCAGCAGTTCTCAAGCGGGAGCAGCCTACAATGAGCAGTTCTTC.

The sample holds a few counts of this clonotype. This chain links TRBV28 with TRBJ1-1, with D perhaps matching TRBD1 (5 bases). The CDR3 totals 17 residues. V gave up 7 bases and J gave up 1 base, with 22 bases separating them. Germline assignment: CDR1 MDHEN and CDR2 SYDVKM. The CDR3 loop is CASKVVGRIGANTEAFF. Here the CDR3 DNA reads TGTGCCAGCAAAGTGGTAGGGCGAATCGGGGCGAACACTGAAGCTTTCTTT.

This clonotype has only a few counts. The chain employs TRBV29-1 and TRBJ2-7, with TRBD1 identical over 9 bases. The J call may be wrong; the DNA end is better matched by TRBJ2-5. This CDR3 spans 14 amino acids. Germline V gives CDR1 SQVTM, CDR2 ANQGSEA. The CDR3 DNA reads TGCAGCGTTGTGGGGGGACAGGGTGGAAAGACCCAGTACTTC. Its translation: CSVVGGQGGKTQYF.

This chain connects TRBV7-9 to TRBJ2-1, with a possible D match to TRBD2 (5 bases). V lost 4 bases to trimming and J lost 8 bases, with 12 bases between them. Germline values: CDR1 SEHNR, CDR2 FQNEAQ (reference sequence). This CDR3 has 13 amino acids. CDR3: CASSSSRADEQFF. For the CDR3, the DNA is TGTGCCAGCAGCTCATCCCGAGCGGATGAGCAGTTCTTC.

This clonotype was counted at least ten times. This CDR3 is CASSAEVAGADTQYF. The DNA for the CDR3 is TGTGCCAGCAGTGCAGAAGTAGCGGGAGCAGATACGCAGTATTTT. The chain carries TRBV12-3 or TRBV12-4 and TRBJ2-3; 9 bases are shared with TRBD2. The CDR3 extends over 15 amino acids. Trimming took 5 bases from V and 4 from J; bases not matched to a gene: 7.